One sample yielded the 18 T cell receptor beta chains listed below, sequenced in a study of blood T cell repertoires in COVID-19. TCRdb keeps only in-frame clones here, not all; method: immunoSEQ multiplex PCR. This sample has fewer than 300,000 clones, with about 89% found just once. Material for sequencing was peripheral blood. These receptors all come from a woman aged 30 to 39 with COVID-19, enrolled during active disease.

The chain joins TRBV19 to TRBJ1-1; the D is unclear. The CDR3 runs to 9 residues. The germline gives CDR1 LNHDA, CDR2 SQIVND (reference sequence). The V and J ends lost 11 bases and 11 bases respectively, with 12 bases between them. Here the CDR3 DNA reads TGTGCCTCCTGGCATGTGGCTTTCTTT. Translation gives CASWHVAFF.

The chain joins TRBV7-2 to TRBJ2-2, with 8 bases aligning to TRBD2. CDR1 and CDR2 from the germline V gene are SGHTA and FQGNSA. Losses at the gene ends were 2 bases for V and 1 base for J; bases not matched to a gene: 3. The CDR3 has 16 residues. For the CDR3, the DNA is TGTGCCAGCAGCTTAATGGGACTAGGGAACACCGGGGAGCTGTTTTTT. This codes for CASSLMGLGNTGELFF. The whole variable domain, remainder taken from reference TRBV7-2 and TRBJ2-2, is GAGVSQSPSNKVTEKGKDVELRCDPISGHTALYWYRQSLGQGLEFLIYFQGNSAPDKSGLPSDRFSAERTGGSVSTLTIQRTQQEDSAVYLCASSLMGLGNTGELFFGEGSRLTVL.

The count of this clone is one. The chain joins TRBV24-1 to TRBJ2-7, with D perhaps TRBD2 (6 bases). V was shortened by 4 bases and J by 4 bases, with 13 bases between the two germline ends. The CDR3 loop spans 14 amino acids. Germline loops: CDR1 KGHDR, CDR2 SFDVKD. Here the CDR3 DNA reads TGTGCCACCAGTGACGGGGGACCGGAATACGAGCAGTACTTC. Its translation is CATSDGGPEYEQYF.

This clone appeared once. The chain links TRBV19 to TRBJ2-1, with 7 bases that match TRBD1. V shed 7 bases and J 3 bases; nucleotides not matched to a gene: 9. The CDR3 is 15 amino acids. Germline values: CDR1 LNHDA, CDR2 SQIVND (reference sequence). In DNA form, the CDR3 reads TGTGCCAGTACCCAGAGGACAGGTGACTACAATGAGCAGTTCTTC. Its protein is CASTQRTGDYNEQFF.

The chain is built from TRBV28 and TRBJ1-5; TRBD1 might be the D (6 bases). The CDR3 extends over 15 amino acids. Looked up from germline, CDR1 is MDHEN and CDR2 is SYDVKM. Trimming pared 8 bases from V and 0 bases from J, leaving 14 bases between. The CDR3 is CASGSGTRSNQPQHF. CDR3 in DNA: TGTGCCAGCGGCTCCGGGACACGTAGCAATCAGCCCCAGCATTTT.

This chain connects TRBV2 to TRBJ1-2; 7 positions agree with TRBD1. The J segment lost 13 bases and the V segment lost 5 bases, leaving 7 bases of the junction unmatched. The CDR3 runs 11 residues. The germline CDR1 and CDR2 sequences are SNHLY and FYNNEI. As DNA, the CDR3 is TGTGCCAGCAGTTTCACAGGGGAGTTCACCTTC. This sequence encodes CASSFTGEFTF.

This clone was picked up a small number of times. The V and J genes are TRBV28 and TRBJ1-2; D is perhaps TRBD1 (5 bases). Germline loops: CDR1 MDHEN, CDR2 SYDVKM. The length of the CDR3 is 14 residues. Between the trimmed V and J ends, which lost 3 bases and 8 bases, there was a span of 16 bases. The CDR3 spells CASSFRGPGGGYTF. CDR3 nucleotide sequence: TGTGCCAGCAGTTTCAGAGGCCCCGGGGGAGGCTACACCTTC.

V usage is TRBV19 and J usage is TRBJ1-5; D is ambiguous. Trimming stripped 1 base from V and 0 bases from J, with 13 bases between. This CDR3 has 17 amino acids. Germline V CDR1 and CDR2: LNHDA, SQIVND (reference sequence). The CDR3 sequence: CASSIVWGDHSNQPQHF. DNA for the CDR3: TGTGCCAGTAGTATAGTCTGGGGAGACCATAGCAATCAGCCCCAGCATTTT.

The chain carries TRBV11-2 and TRBJ2-3; a weak D match, TRBD1 (5 bases). CDR3 size: 16 residues. V lost 0 bases, J lost 2 bases, and 12 bases lay in between. Germline V gene lookup returns CDR1 SGHAT and CDR2 FQNNGV. The CDR3: CASSLDPGGHTDTQYF. The CDR3, as DNA: TGTGCCAGCAGCTTAGATCCCGGCGGACACACAGATACGCAGTATTTT.

V and J are TRBV19 and TRBJ2-5; TRBD2 aligns across 14 bases. V dropped 6 bases and J dropped 4; count of bases not matched to a gene: 4. CDR1 LNHDA and CDR2 SQIVND come from the germline V gene (reference sequence). The CDR3 extends over 15 amino acids. This CDR3 reads CASSRLAGGSETQYF. CDR3 DNA sequence: TGTGCCAGTAGCCGACTAGCGGGAGGGTCAGAGACCCAGTACTTC.

The chain joins TRBV11-2 to TRBJ1-2, with D tentatively TRBD1 (5 bases). The CDR3 sequence is 13 residues long. From germline, CDR1 is SGHAT and CDR2 FQNNGV. Trimming left V 1 base short and J 8 bases short, with 11 bases between. The CDR3 spells CASSLGVPGGYTF. The CDR3 nucleotides are TGTGCCAGCAGCTTAGGCGTTCCAGGGGGCTACACCTTC.

The chain is built from TRBV2 and TRBJ2-7; tentative D call: TRBD1 (6 bases). There are 14 residues in the CDR3. The ends were cut back, 1 base at V and 3 bases at J, with 10 bases in the middle. The germline CDR1 and CDR2 sequences are SNHLY and FYNNEI. CDR3 DNA sequence: TGTGCCAGCAGTGAAGTGGGGGCCAACTACGAGCAGTACTTC. Translating gives CASSEVGANYEQYF.

This chain uses TRBV27 with TRBJ2-7, with a possible D match to TRBD1 (6 bases). The CDR3 has 14 amino acids. Germline CDR1 reads MNHEY; CDR2 reads SMNVEV (reference sequence). V shed 5 bases and J shed 0 bases, with 11 bases lying between them. CDR3 DNA: TGTGCCAGCAGTATTCAGGACAGCTCCTACGAGCAGTACTTC. Amino acids: CASSIQDSSYEQYF.

Comment on this clone: An end of the junction differs from the germline gene, which may be a read error. This sequence joins TRBV29-1 and TRBJ2-2, with TRBD2 identical over 8 bases. This CDR3 comprises 14 residues. Germline V CDR1 and CDR2: SQVTM, ANQGSEA. CDR3 DNA: TGCAGCGTTGAACGGGGGGGTCGGCCCGGGGAGCTATTTTTT. Amino acids: CSVERGGRPGELFF.

This clone was counted a single time. J is TRBJ2-5 and V is TRBV28, with 7 bases that match TRBD2. CDR1 is MDHEN and CDR2 is SYDVKM in the germline V gene. V shed 2 bases and J 2 bases; nucleotides not matched to a gene: 5. The CDR3 covers 15 residues. The CDR3 coding sequence is TGTGCCAGCAGTTTAATCCTAGCGGTTCAAGAGACCCAGTACTTC. Protein product: CASSLILAVQETQYF.

The chain has TRBV2 and TRBJ2-1, with 7 nucleotides matching TRBD2. CDR3 length: 14 residues. Germline CDR1 is SNHLY and CDR2 is FYNNEI. Trimming took 2 bases from V and 9 from J; bases not matched to a gene: 7. CDR3 amino acids: CASSERLASVEQFF. In DNA, the CDR3 is TGTGCCAGCAGTGAAAGACTAGCTTCCGTTGAGCAGTTCTTC.

CDR3 in DNA: TGTGCCAGCAGCCCGGGACAGGGTGGGCAGCCCCAGCATTTT. It is translated as CASSPGQGGQPQHF. V usage is TRBV16 and J usage is TRBJ1-5; 9 nucleotides agree with TRBD1. CDR1 is KGHSY, CDR2 FQNENV, per germline. Trimming at V came to 4 bases and at J to 7 bases, leaving 5 bases not matched to a gene. The CDR3 runs 14 residues.

V and J are TRBV4-1 and TRBJ1-5; maybe TRBD1 (5 bases). V was shortened by 1 base and J by 10 bases, with 14 bases between the two germline ends. CDR3 length equals 14 residues. Per germline, CDR1 MGHRA and CDR2 YSYEKL. This CDR3 reads CASSQVDTDGPQHF. The CDR3 nucleotides are TGCGCCAGCAGCCAAGTGGACACCGATGGACCCCAGCATTTT.